The 21 T cell receptor beta chains given below trace back to one sample, sequenced in a study of cytomegalovirus exposure and HLA in healthy donors. PCR was performed using 60 Vbeta and 13 Jbeta primers. The repertoire was sequenced with immunoSEQ multiplex PCR; TCRdb's copy has only in-frame clones and lacks some. The sample yields roughly 160,000 clones, approximately 80% seen once. The material sequenced was PBMCs. The receptors derive from a man in his late teens or twenties in good health and CMV-seropositive.

The genes are TRBV2 and TRBJ2-3, with 14 bases identical to TRBD2. J was trimmed by 5 bases and V by 6 bases; bases with no gene match: 7. The CDR3 contains 16 residues. CDR1 is SNHLY and CDR2 is FYNNEI in the germline V gene. As DNA, the CDR3 is TGTGCCAGCAGCGAGTGGGGACTAGCGGGAGAAGATACGCAGTATTTT. It codes for CASSEWGLAGEDTQYF.

This clone occurred once. The V gene is TRBV19, the J gene TRBJ2-1; a possible D gene is TRBD2 (6 bases). Germline V lookup: CDR1 LNHDA, CDR2 SQIVND (reference sequence). The V and J ends lost 2 bases and 0 bases respectively, with 8 bases between them. The CDR3 has 15 residues. The CDR3, as DNA: TGTGCCAGTAGTATACGGGGGAGCTCCTACAATGAGCAGTTCTTC. This gives the protein CASSIRGSSYNEQFF.

This clone was recorded only once. The chain uses TRBV19 and TRBJ2-1; maybe TRBD1 (6 bases). Per the germline V gene, CDR1 is LNHDA and CDR2 is SQIVND (reference sequence). V dropped 5 bases and J dropped 5 bases, with 16 bases sitting between them. CDR3 size: 15 residues. Here the CDR3 DNA reads TGTGCCAGTAGTCAAGGACAGCCTGGGCACAATGAGCAGTTCTTC. Encoded protein: CASSQGQPGHNEQFF.

The rearrangement joins TRBV10-3 to TRBJ2-2; a possible D gene is TRBD1 (5 bases). Trimming cost V 3 bases and J 4 bases, with 12 bases left between them. CDR3 length: 15 residues. Germline V gene sequence: CDR1 ENHRY, CDR2 SYGVKD. CDR3 sequence (DNA): TGTGCCATCAGTGATAGTAGGGGTAGCACCGGGGAGCTGTTTTTT. Its protein is CAISDSRGSTGELFF.

V is TRBV7-9 and J is TRBJ2-7, with TRBD2 matching over 11 bases. Germline V gives CDR1 SEHNR, CDR2 FQNEAQ (reference sequence). The CDR3 spans 15 residues. The J segment lost 6 bases and the V segment lost 1 base, leaving 5 bases of the junction unmatched. The CDR3 here is CASSLVASGGIEQYF. CDR3 DNA sequence: TGTGCCAGCAGCTTAGTCGCTAGCGGGGGGATCGAGCAGTACTTC.

The gene calls are TRBV18 and TRBJ2-7, with a possible D match to TRBD1 (5 bases). CDR1 is KGHSH and CDR2 is LQKENI in the germline V gene. This CDR3 region has 15 residues. The ends were cut back, 6 bases at V and 3 bases at J, with 18 bases in the middle. CDR3 region: CASSPREQRGYEQYF. CDR3 DNA: TGTGCCAGCTCGCCCAGGGAACAACGTGGCTACGAGCAGTACTTC.

The J gene is TRBJ1-3, the V gene TRBV4-1; 10 positions match TRBD1. Germline assignment: CDR1 MGHRA and CDR2 YSYEKL. Losses at the gene ends were 3 bases for V and 0 bases for J; bases not matched to a gene: 8. The CDR3 runs 18 residues. CDR3 DNA sequence: TGCGCCAGCAGCCAGAAGGGGACAGGGGCGAGCTCTGGAAACACCATATATTTT. It translates to CASSQKGTGASSGNTIYF.

The table lists this clone with a few counts. The chain links TRBV4-2 to TRBJ2-1, with TRBD2 matching 12 bases. J lost 4 bases, V lost 8 bases, and 9 bases had no gene match. This CDR3 has 16 amino acids. In germline, CDR1 is LGHNA, CDR2 YNFKEQ. The DNA of the CDR3 is TGTGCCAGCTCCCGGACTAGCGGGACGACGTACAATGAGCAGTTCTTC. Translation: CASSRTSGTTYNEQFF.

This clone was counted once. V usage is TRBV28 and J usage is TRBJ1-2; unclear D gene. Trimming stripped 5 bases from V and 4 bases from J, with 26 bases between. The CDR3 is made up of 18 amino acids. Germline V gene lookup returns CDR1 MDHEN and CDR2 SYDVKM. CDR3 DNA: TGTGCCAGCAGTAACCCCGGACGACTACGAATTGACGCCTATGGCTACACCTTC. Protein: CASSNPGRLRIDAYGYTF.

This clone was counted a single time. V usage is TRBV14 and J usage is TRBJ2-2, with D possibly being TRBD1 (6 bases). Trimming removed 4 bases at V and 6 bases at J, with 15 bases between. The CDR3 loop spans 15 amino acids. Germline V gene data show CDR1 as SGHDN and CDR2 as FVKESK. The CDR3 region is CASSLAQGMAGELFF. CDR3 coding DNA: TGTGCCAGCAGCCTCGCCCAGGGGATGGCCGGGGAGCTGTTTTTT.

The chain recombines TRBV18 with TRBJ2-6; 7 bases align to TRBD1. This CDR3 region has 19 residues. Trimming at V came to 3 bases and at J to 0 bases, leaving 11 bases not matched to a gene. Germline V lookup: CDR1 KGHSH, CDR2 LQKENI. The CDR3 region is CASSPGDGQASSGANVLTF. CDR3 nucleotides: TGTGCCAGCTCACCCGGGGACGGACAGGCTAGCTCTGGGGCCAACGTCCTGACTTTC.

The gene calls are TRBV29-1 and TRBJ1-1, with 7 bases lining up with TRBD1. Trimming removed 6 bases from V and 1 base from J; junction bases left unmatched: 2. The CDR3 sequence is 12 residues long. Germline loops: CDR1 SQVTM, CDR2 ANQGSEA. CDR3 in DNA: TGCAGCGTCCGGACAGGGAACACTGAAGCTTTCTTT. The encoded protein is CSVRTGNTEAFF.

This chain connects TRBV4-2 to TRBJ2-1, with 7 bases matching TRBD2. Germline V gene data show CDR1 as LGHNA and CDR2 as YNFKEQ. After removal of 3 bases from V and 4 bases from J, the junction contained 15 bases not matched to a gene. This CDR3 is built from 18 residues. The CDR3 DNA is TGTGCCAGCAGCCAGGCCCCGTTTGGGCGGGGGTTTTACAATGAGCAGTTCTTC. Translated, it gives CASSQAPFGRGFYNEQFF.

V is TRBV6-5 and J is TRBJ2-2; TRBD1 matches at 7 bases. Germline CDR1 and CDR2: MNHEY and SVGAGI. The CDR3 is 16 amino acids. V lost 2 bases, J lost 5 bases, and 8 bases stayed unmatched. CDR3 DNA sequence: TGTGCCAGCAGTTACGGGACAGTGTTTCGGACCGGGGAGCTGTTTTTT. It is translated as CASSYGTVFRTGELFF.

V usage is TRBV18 and J usage is TRBJ2-7; possibly TRBD2 for D (5 bases). The V end was cut by 2 bases, the J end by 2 bases, with 10 bases between. Germline CDR1 and CDR2: KGHSH and LQKENI. The CDR3 covers 14 residues. CDR3 protein: CASSPSSRAYEQYF. DNA for the CDR3: TGTGCCAGCTCACCATCCTCGCGGGCCTACGAGCAGTACTTC.

The V and J genes are TRBV9 and TRBJ1-4; no clear D. The V gene's germline CDR1 is SGDLS and CDR2 YYNGEE. The CDR3 extends over 15 amino acids. The ends were cut back, 0 bases at V and 1 base at J, with 7 bases in the middle. CDR3 in DNA: TGTGCCAGCAGCGTAGTCAGCGTAACTAATGAAAAACTGTTTTTT. It is translated as CASSVVSVTNEKLFF.

This clone was counted a few times. The chain links TRBV19 to TRBJ1-1; D remains unclear. Germline assignment: CDR1 LNHDA and CDR2 SQIVND (reference sequence). V gave up 4 bases and J gave up 6 bases, with 6 bases separating them. The CDR3 has 11 residues. For the CDR3, the DNA is TGTGCCAGTAGTAGCACGGCTGAAGCTTTCTTT. Protein product: CASSSTAEAFF.

Written as DNA, the CDR3 is TGTGCCAGCAGCTTGCTTGGAGGTGGGGATTCACCCCTCCACTTT. Residues: CASSLLGGGDSPLHF. The rearrangement links TRBV5-5 to TRBJ1-6; D unresolved. The CDR3 extends over 15 amino acids. Trimming shortened V by 1 base and J by 8 bases, and 13 bases separated the two germline ends. CDR1 is SGHKS, CDR2 YYEKEE, per germline (reference sequence). The variable domain in full, with the rest retrieved from reference TRBV5-5 and TRBJ1-6, is DAGVTQSPTHLIKTRGQQVTLRCSPISGHKSVSWYQQVLGQGPQFIFQYYEKEERGRGNFPDRFSARQFPNYSSELNVNALLLGDSALYLCASSLLGGGDSPLHFGNGTRLTVT.

Here the CDR3 DNA reads TGTGCCAGCGCAAAGACAGGGAAAGACACTGAAGCTTTCTTT. The encoded protein is CASAKTGKDTEAFF. The chain is built from TRBV6-4 and TRBJ1-1; 7 bases map to TRBD1. Germline V gives CDR1 MRHNA, CDR2 SNTAGT. The CDR3 consists of 14 residues. V lost 8 bases and J lost 3; bases outside the gene matches: 9.

The chain recombines TRBV7-2 with TRBJ1-1; 9 positions agree with TRBD1. Trimming removed 4 bases from V and 4 bases from J; junction bases left unmatched: 4. The CDR3 loop spans 14 amino acids. Germline lookup yields CDR1 SGHTA and CDR2 FQGNSA. The CDR3 loop is CASSSKTGGTEAFF. CDR3 DNA sequence: TGTGCCAGCAGCTCCAAGACAGGGGGCACTGAAGCTTTCTTT.

V and J are TRBV29-1 and TRBJ2-7, with a weak D call TRBD2 (7 bases). CDR3 size: 13 residues. The germline CDR1 and CDR2 sequences are SQVTM and ANQGSEA. V lost 4 bases and J 4 bases, leaving 14 bases between the germline ends. CDR3 protein: CSVGEGHGYEQYF. The CDR3 DNA sequence: TGCAGCGTTGGGGAGGGACATGGGTACGAGCAGTACTTC.